The 27 T cell receptor beta chains presented below share a single source sample, sequenced in a study of long-term antiretroviral therapy in people with HIV. An immunoSEQ assay, version v3.0, was performed at survey level. Libraries were prepared by immunoSEQ multiplex PCR; TCRdb keeps only in-frame clonotypes and omits some of them. Among about 16,000 clones listed, over 70% were seen once. The sample in question was unsorted PBMCs, obtained 1.5 years before starting antiretroviral therapy. The source of these receptors is a woman in her forties or fifties with HIV.

J is TRBJ2-3 and V is TRBV5-1; TRBD2 agrees at 8 bases. V lost 4 bases to trimming and J lost 0 bases; unmatched junction nucleotides: 10. Germline lookup yields CDR1 SGHRS and CDR2 YFSETQ. The CDR3 spans 17 residues. The CDR3 DNA reads TGCGCCAGCAGCGCATTACTTAGCGGGGTTAGCACAGATACGCAGTATTTT. Amino acid sequence: CASSALLSGVSTDTQYF.

The chain combines TRBV7-3 with TRBJ1-5; no reliable D call. Germline V gene lookup returns CDR1 SGHTA and CDR2 FQGTGA. CDR3 length: 14 amino acids. V was trimmed by 5 bases and J by 2 bases, leaving 10 bases between them. Here the CDR3 DNA reads TGTGCCAGCAGCGCAACAGAGGGCAATCAGCCCCAGCATTTT. Encoded protein: CASSATEGNQPQHF.

This sequence joins TRBV2 and TRBJ2-2; 12 bases are shared with TRBD2. The CDR3 extends over 17 amino acids. Germline loops: CDR1 SNHLY, CDR2 FYNNEI. V lost 8 bases, J lost 2 bases, and 9 bases stayed unmatched. CDR3 DNA: TGTGCCAGCGGCGAGACTAGCGGGGGCCCCAACACCGGGGAGCTGTTTTTT. It codes for CASGETSGGPNTGELFF.

The V gene is TRBV14, the J gene TRBJ2-5, with D possibly being TRBD1 (5 bases). Trimming took off 1 base at V and 4 bases at J, with 19 bases between the two ends. The CDR3 is made up of 17 amino acids. Germline V lookup: CDR1 SGHDN, CDR2 FVKESK. The CDR3 DNA is TGTGCCAGCAGCCAAGTTCGGAGCCTCAGGGTAGGAGAGACCCAGTACTTC. Protein sequence: CASSQVRSLRVGETQYF.

This clone came up once. J is TRBJ2-1 and V is TRBV7-2; 9 bases map to TRBD2. V was clipped by 5 bases and J by 4 bases; unmatched bases: 6. The CDR3 has 15 amino acids. Germline-derived CDR1 and CDR2 are SGHTA and FQGNSA. The CDR3, as DNA: TGTGCCAGCAGCATGAGCGGGGGGAATTACAATGAGCAGTTCTTC. Amino acids: CASSMSGGNYNEQFF.

The chain joins TRBV2 to TRBJ1-2; 7 bases map to TRBD1. The germline CDR1 and CDR2 sequences are SNHLY and FYNNEI. CDR3 length: 14 amino acids. The trim removed 5 bases at V and 10 bases at J, leaving 13 bases unmatched. The CDR3 coding sequence is TGTGCCAGCAGTTCACAGGGGATACGGGTTTCCTACACCTTC. It specifies CASSSQGIRVSYTF.

The chain joins TRBV30 to TRBJ2-1; 11 bases are shared with TRBD2. After removal of 5 bases from V and 8 bases from J, the junction contained 11 bases not matched to a gene. Germline V gene sequence: CDR1 GTSNPN, CDR2 SVGIG (reference sequence). This CDR3 is built from 15 residues. CDR3 protein: CAWCPNSGGAYEQFF. CDR3 sequence (DNA): TGTGCCTGGTGCCCAAATAGCGGGGGGGCCTATGAGCAGTTCTTC.

V and J are TRBV6-6 and TRBJ1-2, with D perhaps matching TRBD1 (5 bases). This CDR3 spans 15 amino acids. The V gene lost 5 bases and the J gene lost 4 bases, with 17 bases spanning the gap. In germline, CDR1 is MNHNY, CDR2 SVGAGI (reference sequence). The CDR3 nucleotides read TGTGCCAGCAGTCCTCAGGGTGCCCGGGGCTATGGCTACACCTTC. Translating gives CASSPQGARGYGYTF.

The rearrangement uses TRBV7-9 and TRBJ2-6; 9 bases fit TRBD1. CDR3 length: 19 residues. The V gene end was trimmed by 5 bases and the J gene end by 0 bases; junction bases not matched to a gene: 11. The germline gives CDR1 SEHNR, CDR2 FQNEAQ (reference sequence). The CDR3 coding sequence is TGTGCCAGCAGCGAACACGGGACAGGGTCTTCCTCTGGGGCCAACGTCCTGACTTTC. The encoded protein is CASSEHGTGSSSGANVLTF. The full variable domain, with the rest looked up from reference TRBV7-9 and TRBJ2-6, is DTGVSQNPRHKITKRGQNVTFRCDPISEHNRLYWYRQTLGQGPEFLTYFQNEAQLEKSRLLSDRFSAERPKGSFSTLEIQRTEQGDSAMYLCASSEHGTGSSSGANVLTFGAGSRLTVL.

This clone appeared a single time. The chain employs TRBV6-5 and TRBJ2-3; 9 positions agree with TRBD2. The germline V gene has CDR1 MNHEY and CDR2 SVGAGI. The CDR3 consists of 15 residues. Trimming removed 2 bases from V and 0 bases from J; junction bases left unmatched: 0. The CDR3 coding sequence is TGTGCCAGCAGTTACACTAGCGGGAGCACAGATACGCAGTATTTT. Encoded protein: CASSYTSGSTDTQYF.

This clone has a handful of counts. The V and J genes are TRBV30 and TRBJ1-1; no clear D gene. Germline V gene sequence: CDR1 GTSNPN, CDR2 SVGIG (reference sequence). The V end lost 3 bases, the J end lost 2 bases, and 10 bases lay between the germline ends. This CDR3 has 13 amino acids. The CDR3 bases are TGTGCCTGGAGAAGGGCGGATAACACTGAAGCTTTCTTT. Amino acids: CAWRRADNTEAFF.

The V and J genes are TRBV9 and TRBJ2-1; 9 nucleotides match TRBD2. V lost 0 bases and J lost 7; bases outside the gene matches: 14. Germline assignment: CDR1 SGDLS and CDR2 YYNGEE. This CDR3 comprises 18 residues. CDR3 DNA sequence: TGTGCCAGCAGCGTAGGAGATATGGGACTAGCTGGGCAAAATGAGCAGTTCTTC. Translating gives CASSVGDMGLAGQNEQFF.

This rearrangement joins TRBV9 to TRBJ1-6, with a weak D call TRBD1 (5 bases). This CDR3 has 15 amino acids. Trimming removed 0 bases from V and 3 bases from J, with 7 bases in between. Germline CDR1 reads SGDLS; CDR2 reads YYNGEE. CDR3 amino acids: CASSVGDRYNSPLHF. CDR3 bases: TGTGCCAGCAGCGTAGGGGACCGCTATAATTCACCCCTCCACTTT.

The chain has TRBV11-1 and TRBJ2-3; TRBD2 agrees at 15 bases. This CDR3 spans 17 amino acids. The V gene's germline CDR1 is SGHAT and CDR2 FQDESV (reference sequence). V lost 5 bases and J lost 2; bases outside the gene matches: 5. Here the CDR3 reads CASSPGTSGGSTDTQYF. CDR3 bases: TGTGCCAGCAGCCCCGGGACTAGCGGGGGGTCCACAGATACGCAGTATTTT.

The rearrangement joins TRBV18 to TRBJ2-3, with no clear D. With 3 bases removed from V and 2 bases from J, the gap between germline ends came to 9 bases. The CDR3 is 14 amino acids. Looked up from germline, CDR1 is KGHSH and CDR2 is LQKENI. CDR3 amino acids: CASSPTGDTDTQYF. The CDR3 nucleotides are TGTGCCAGCTCACCCACCGGAGACACAGATACGCAGTATTTT.

This clone was detected only a few times. This chain uses TRBV19 with TRBJ2-7; D call uncertain. The length of the CDR3 is 14 residues. Trimming stripped 6 bases from V and 5 bases from J, with 17 bases between. Germline V gene data show CDR1 as LNHDA and CDR2 as SQIVND (reference sequence). The CDR3 nucleotides read TGTGCCAGTAGGGCCCAGGCGGCCAGCGACGAGCAGTACTTC. As protein: CASRAQAASDEQYF.

This CDR3 reads CASRDRAGYTQYF. In DNA, the CDR3 is TGCGCCAGCAGGGACAGGGCTGGGTATACGCAGTATTTT. V is TRBV10-2 and J is TRBJ2-3; 8 nucleotides match TRBD1. This CDR3 region has 13 residues. The germline gives CDR1 WSHSY, CDR2 SAAADI. The trim removed 6 bases at V and 7 bases at J, leaving 6 bases unmatched.

This chain links TRBV21-1 with TRBJ1-2. TRBV21-1 is reported as a pseudogene. The CDR3 has 11 residues. For the CDR3, the DNA is TGTGCCAGCAGGGAGGGGAGAGGCTACACCTTC. This sequence encodes CASREGRGYTF.

This clone was observed once. The CDR3 coding sequence is TGTGCCAGCAGTGAAGGGGGGTTAGGCGATGAGCAGTTCTTC. Translated, it gives CASSEGGLGDEQFF. The chain is built from TRBV6-1 and TRBJ2-1; D possibly matches TRBD1 or TRBD2 (5 bases each). This CDR3 region has 14 residues. The V gene lost 1 base and the J gene lost 8 bases, with 12 bases spanning the gap. Germline loops: CDR1 MNHNS, CDR2 SASEGT.

The rearrangement joins TRBV6-6 to TRBJ2-5; 12 nucleotides agree with TRBD2. This CDR3 is 16 amino acids long. The junction had 4 bases not matched to a gene; V was cut back by 0 bases and J by 5 bases. Germline V CDR1 and CDR2: MNHNY, SVGAGI (reference sequence). The CDR3 DNA follows: TGTGCCAGCAGTTACTCGACTAGCGGGGGCGGGGAGACCCAGTACTTC. Encoded protein: CASSYSTSGGGETQYF.

V usage is TRBV11-2 and J usage is TRBJ1-2; D might be TRBD1 (5 bases). This CDR3 region has 13 residues. Per germline, CDR1 SGHAT and CDR2 FQNNGV. Between the trimmed V and J ends, which lost 0 bases and 5 bases, there was a span of 7 bases. CDR3 sequence (DNA): TGTGCCAGCAGCTTAGACAGGGCTTATGGCTACACCTTC. Encoded protein: CASSLDRAYGYTF.

This chain uses TRBV12-5 with TRBJ1-6, with no clear D. The germline V gene has CDR1 LGHNT and CDR2 FRNRAP. The CDR3 has 11 amino acids. The V end lost 4 bases, the J end lost 8 bases, and 3 bases lay between the germline ends. The CDR3 DNA is TGTGCTAGTGGTTCGGATTCACCCCTCCACTTT. Encoded protein: CASGSDSPLHF.

The chain recombines TRBV12-5 with TRBJ1-6; 10 bases map to TRBD1. J was trimmed by 10 bases and V by 0 bases; bases with no gene match: 6. The length of the CDR3 is 16 residues. CDR1 and CDR2 from the germline V gene are LGHNT and FRNRAP. As DNA, the CDR3 is TGTGCTAGTGGTTTGGTACTAGGACAGGGGGGCTCACCCCTCCACTTT. As protein: CASGLVLGQGGSPLHF.

This clone was seen a few times. The V gene is TRBV5-6, the J gene TRBJ1-2, with D unclear. Germline lookup yields CDR1 SGHDT and CDR2 YYEEEE. There are 13 residues in the CDR3. V gave up 0 bases and J gave up 4 bases, with 7 bases separating them. CDR3 sequence: CASSLEGTYGYTF. The CDR3 DNA reads TGTGCCAGCAGCTTGGAGGGTACCTATGGCTACACCTTC.

The chain is built from TRBV6-5 and TRBJ2-1; D remains unclear. V was clipped by 2 bases and J by 2 bases, with 10 bases between them. The CDR3 is made up of 15 amino acids. CDR1 is MNHEY and CDR2 is SVGAGI in the germline V gene. CDR3 nucleotides: TGTGCCAGCAGTTACAGGGTTCCGGCCTACAATGAGCAGTTCTTC. This gives the protein CASSYRVPAYNEQFF.

The chain couples TRBV2 to TRBJ1-6; 7 positions agree with TRBD1. With 5 bases clipped from V and 5 bases from J, the junction kept 6 bases outside the gene matches. The germline CDR1 and CDR2 sequences are SNHLY and FYNNEI. The CDR3 is 15 residues long. The CDR3 loop is CASSWGGTDNSPLHF. For the CDR3, the DNA is TGTGCCAGCAGTTGGGGGGGGACAGATAATTCACCCCTCCACTTT.

The chain links TRBV12-5 to TRBJ2-2; tentatively, D is TRBD1 (6 bases). The CDR3 runs 15 residues. Germline values: CDR1 LGHNT, CDR2 FRNRAP. Trimming left V 3 bases short and J 3 bases short, with 11 bases between. CDR3 nucleotide sequence: TGTGCTAGTGGTTTAGGGACAACGGACACCGGGGAGCTGTTTTTT. This sequence encodes CASGLGTTDTGELFF.